The 24 T cell receptor beta chains listed next were all sequenced from one sample in a study of PD-L1 blockade in urothelial cancer. Sequenced by immunoSEQ multiplex PCR; TCRdb stores in-frame clones only, minus some. The profile shows 30,000 to 45,000 clones, around 80% of them singletons. Source: PBMCs, taken around atezolizumab (anti-PD-L1) treatment. The receptors were sampled from a man aged 60 to 69 with urothelial cancer.

The J gene is TRBJ1-1, the V gene TRBV9, with D possibly matching TRBD1 (5 bases). Germline CDR1 is SGDLS and CDR2 is YYNGEE. CDR3 length equals 15 residues. Trimming left V 4 bases short and J 6 bases short, with 19 bases between. In nucleotides, the CDR3 is TGTGCCAGCAGCCTAGGACAAAACCAGATGGCTGAAGCTTTCTTT. This sequence encodes CASSLGQNQMAEAFF.

This chain joins TRBV11-2 and TRBJ2-7, with D hard to call. The CDR3 totals 13 residues. Per germline, CDR1 SGHAT and CDR2 FQNNGV. Trimming removed 5 bases from V and 2 bases from J, with 10 bases in between. The CDR3 loop reads CASSPPGTYEQYF. The CDR3 bases are TGTGCCAGCAGCCCCCCTGGCACCTACGAGCAGTACTTC.

The V and J genes are TRBV19 and TRBJ1-5, with D perhaps matching TRBD1 (5 bases). CDR3 length equals 15 residues. Deletions cut 1 base from V and 5 bases from J, with 12 bases between. The germline gives CDR1 LNHDA, CDR2 SQIVND (reference sequence). CDR3 sequence: CASSIGLDSHQPQHF. CDR3 DNA: TGTGCCAGTAGTATAGGACTCGACAGTCATCAGCCCCAGCATTTT.

This clone is a singleton in its sample. The CDR3 DNA follows: TGTGCCAGCAGTCAACTGGGACTAAAGACAGATACGCAGTATTTT. As protein: CASSQLGLKTDTQYF. V is TRBV6-1 and J is TRBJ2-3, with 7 bases aligning to TRBD2. Trimming took 5 bases from V and 3 from J; bases not matched to a gene: 8. This CDR3 spans 15 amino acids. Germline CDR1 MNHNS, CDR2 SASEGT.

The chain carries TRBV6-5 and TRBJ1-2, with TRBD1 identical over 8 bases. CDR1 and CDR2 from the germline V gene are MNHEY and SVGAGI. The CDR3 spans 14 residues. The ends lost 6 bases at V and 5 bases at J; junction bases unmatched: 8. Written as DNA, the CDR3 is TGTGCCAGCAGGCCAGACAGGGGATTATATGGCTACACCTTC. This gives the protein CASRPDRGLYGYTF.

This chain joins TRBV30 and TRBJ2-7; the D is unclear. The CDR3 is made up of 11 amino acids. Germline V lookup: CDR1 GTSNPN, CDR2 SVGIG (reference sequence). V lost 1 base and J 6 bases, leaving 7 bases between the germline ends. The CDR3: CAWSGASEQYF. CDR3 in DNA: TGTGCCTGGAGTGGAGCGAGCGAGCAGTACTTC.

The chain uses TRBV5-1 and TRBJ1-5; TRBD1 matches at 10 bases. J lost 7 bases, V lost 4 bases, and 8 bases had no gene match. Germline V gives CDR1 SGHRS, CDR2 YFSETQ. The CDR3 covers 15 residues. This CDR3 reads CASSLGTGAGQPQHF. The CDR3 coding sequence is TGCGCCAGCAGCCTCGGGACAGGGGCCGGGCAGCCCCAGCATTTT. Filled out from reference TRBV5-1 and TRBJ1-5, the complete variable domain reads KAGVTQTPRYLIKTRGQQVTLSCSPISGHRSVSWYQQTPGQGLQFLFEYFSETQRNKGNFPGRFSGRQFSNSRSEMNVSTLELGDSALYLCASSLGTGAGQPQHFGDGTRLSIL.

This chain uses TRBV6-6 with TRBJ2-5; possibly TRBD2 for D (5 bases). The DNA end lines up better with TRBJ2-7; the J call may be wrong. The CDR3 length is 14 residues. Per germline, CDR1 MNHNY and CDR2 SVGAGI (reference sequence). The CDR3 DNA is TGTGCCAGCACCCTGGGAGACGTCAATTACGAGCAGTACTTC. Amino acids: CASTLGDVNYEQYF.

The chain links TRBV5-4 to TRBJ2-2; possible D gene TRBD2, 5 bases. The CDR3 length is 15 residues. Trimming took 0 bases from V and 1 from J, leaving 7 bases between them. The germline gives CDR1 SGHNT, CDR2 YYREEE (reference sequence). This CDR3 is CASSLARGNTGELFF. CDR3 nucleotide sequence: TGTGCCAGCAGCTTGGCCCGGGGGAACACCGGGGAGCTGTTTTTT.

The V and J genes are TRBV9 and TRBJ2-7; 8 nucleotides agree with TRBD1. The V and J ends lost 2 bases and 3 bases, in that order; junction bases with no gene match: 10. CDR3 length: 16 residues. Looked up from germline, CDR1 is SGDLS and CDR2 is YYNGEE. CDR3 region: CASSVDLGQDHYEQYF. The CDR3, as DNA: TGTGCCAGCAGCGTCGACCTGGGACAGGATCACTACGAGCAGTACTTC. The full variable domain, in which reference TRBV9 and TRBJ2-7 provide the parts outside the CDR3, is DSGVTQTPKHLITATGQRVTLRCSPRSGDLSVYWYQQSLDQGLQFLIQYYNGEERAKGNILERFSAQQFPDLHSELNLSSLELGDSALYFCASSVDLGQDHYEQYFGPGTRLTVT.

This chain joins TRBV6-6 and TRBJ2-5; unclear D gene. The germline gives CDR1 MNHNY, CDR2 SVGAGI (reference sequence). V shed 1 base and J shed 2 bases, with 8 bases lying between them. This CDR3 has 14 amino acids. The CDR3 region has the DNA TGTGCCAGCAGTTACTTTGGCAGTCAAGAGACCCAGTACTTC. This gives the protein CASSYFGSQETQYF.

The rearrangement links TRBV15 to TRBJ2-1; tentatively, D is TRBD2 (6 bases). The CDR3 is 15 residues long. Germline CDR1 is LNHNV and CDR2 is YYDKDF (reference sequence). V lost 5 bases and J 3 bases, leaving 14 bases between the germline ends. The CDR3 is CATSGTGDFYNEQFF. For the CDR3, the DNA is TGTGCCACCAGCGGGACTGGGGATTTCTACAATGAGCAGTTCTTC.

This chain links TRBV5-6 with TRBJ1-2, with 8 bases identical to TRBD1. The V gene's germline CDR1 is SGHDT and CDR2 YYEEEE. The CDR3 totals 15 residues. The J segment lost 0 bases and the V segment lost 0 bases, leaving 1 base of the junction unmatched. Here the CDR3 reads CASSLGDRSNYGYTF. DNA for the CDR3: TGTGCCAGCAGCTTGGGGGACAGGTCTAACTATGGCTACACCTTC.

This chain joins TRBV27 and TRBJ2-1; D remains ambiguous. Trimming removed 5 bases from V and 10 bases from J, with 15 bases in between. The length of the CDR3 is 13 residues. Germline loops: CDR1 MNHEY, CDR2 SMNVEV (reference sequence). The CDR3 nucleotides read TGTGCCAGCAGTCGTCACGACATCAGGGAGCAGTTCTTC. This sequence encodes CASSRHDIREQFF.

The chain recombines TRBV19 with TRBJ2-7; D uncertain. CDR3 length: 13 residues. Trimming left V 5 bases short and J 0 bases short, with 8 bases between. Germline assignment: CDR1 LNHDA and CDR2 SQIVND (reference sequence). The CDR3 region is CASSLQVSYEQYF. The CDR3 DNA reads TGTGCCAGTAGTCTCCAGGTCTCCTACGAGCAGTACTTC.

The V call is TRBV6-5, the J call TRBJ2-1, with a possible D match to TRBD2 (6 bases). Germline V gives CDR1 MNHEY, CDR2 SVGAGI. CDR3 length: 15 amino acids. Trimming removed 3 bases at V and 5 bases at J, with 14 bases between. This CDR3 reads CASSYAGGNHNEQFF. The CDR3, as DNA: TGTGCCAGCAGTTATGCGGGCGGGAACCACAATGAGCAGTTCTTC.

The count of this clone is one. V is TRBV30 and J is TRBJ2-5; 7 bases line up with TRBD1. Germline CDR1 GTSNPN, CDR2 SVGIG (reference sequence). The CDR3 is 15 residues long. Trimming at V came to 2 bases and at J to 3 bases, leaving 9 bases not matched to a gene. The CDR3 DNA sequence: TGTGCCTGGAGTAAGGGGGCCGGTAGCGAAGAGACCCAGTACTTC. It specifies CAWSKGAGSEETQYF.

This clone was picked up a small number of times. The chain combines TRBV6-1 with TRBJ2-7; 7 bases are shared with TRBD1. This CDR3 spans 15 amino acids. Germline V gene sequence: CDR1 MNHNS, CDR2 SASEGT. Trimming took 1 base from V and 3 from J; bases not matched to a gene: 6. The CDR3 is CASSEEQGRVYEQYF. The CDR3 DNA is TGTGCCAGCAGTGAAGAACAGGGGCGAGTCTACGAGCAGTACTTC.

The gene calls are TRBV9 and TRBJ1-3, with 7 bases matching TRBD1. The CDR3 runs 14 residues. V was clipped by 4 bases and J by 4 bases; unmatched bases: 5. Germline CDR1 is SGDLS and CDR2 is YYNGEE. For the CDR3, the DNA is TGTGCCAGCAGCCTCGGGACAGAAGGAAACACCATATATTTT. This codes for CASSLGTEGNTIYF.

The V gene is TRBV19, the J gene TRBJ2-7; 8 nucleotides match TRBD2. J was trimmed by 9 bases and V by 2 bases; bases with no gene match: 9. CDR1 is LNHDA, CDR2 SQIVND, per germline (reference sequence). The CDR3 spans 14 residues. The CDR3 reads CASSIRGGTRAQYF. The DNA for the CDR3 is TGTGCCAGTAGTATACGGGGGGGAACACGGGCGCAGTACTTC.

The chain recombines TRBV5-6 with TRBJ2-1; no clear D gene. Germline V gene data show CDR1 as SGHDT and CDR2 as YYEEEE. This CDR3 has 16 residues. Trimming took 6 bases from V and 3 from J, leaving 19 bases between them. The CDR3 here is CASTLKARLRYNEQFF. The DNA for the CDR3 is TGTGCCAGCACCCTAAAGGCTAGACTCCGCTACAATGAGCAGTTCTTC.

The rearrangement joins TRBV2 to TRBJ2-5; the match to TRBD1 covers 8 bases. This CDR3 spans 15 amino acids. Germline lookup yields CDR1 SNHLY and CDR2 FYNNEI. The V and J ends lost 3 bases and 5 bases, in that order; junction bases with no gene match: 8. The CDR3 DNA reads as TGTGCCAGCAGTGATGACAGGGGCCCGGAGGAGACCCAGTACTTC. As protein: CASSDDRGPEETQYF. The whole variable domain, remainder taken from reference TRBV2 and TRBJ2-5, is EPEVTQTPSHQVTQMGQEVILRCVPISNHLYFYWYRQILGQKVEFLVSFYNNEISEKSEIFDDQFSVERPDGSNFTLKIRSTKLEDSAMYFCASSDDRGPEETQYFGPGTRLLVL.

The CDR3 reads CASSPGQLNYGYTF. CDR3 nucleotide sequence: TGCGCCAGCAGCCCGGGACAGCTTAACTATGGCTACACCTTC. V is TRBV5-1 and J is TRBJ1-2; TRBD1 matches at 7 bases. CDR3 size: 14 residues. The germline V gene encodes CDR1 SGHRS and CDR2 YFSETQ. V was clipped by 4 bases and J by 1 base; unmatched bases: 4.

The chain links TRBV28 to TRBJ1-2; TRBD1 aligns across 8 bases. CDR1 and CDR2 from the germline V gene are MDHEN and SYDVKM. J gave up 8 bases and V 5 bases, and 10 bases lay outside the gene matches. The CDR3 is 14 residues long. The CDR3 spells CASSQGQAAGGYTF. In DNA, the CDR3 is TGTGCCAGCAGTCAGGGACAGGCTGCGGGGGGCTACACCTTC.